This T cell receptor (beta chain) was sequenced in a study of CD8+CD57+ T cells in acquired aplastic anemia (dated by TCRdb to between 2017 and 2018). General notes on the study: A mean of approximately 3 ug of DNA, ranging from roughly 0.2 to 27.4 ug, was extracted from sorted CD4+ and CD8+ cells. CD8+CD57+ expansion was defined as a frequency above the mean frequency observed in healthy subjects.

Genomic DNA served as template for TCR beta VDJ combination and CDR3 sequence profiling. TCR repertoire sequencing was run on an Illumina HiSeq 2000. Processing in the source paper ran as follows. TRBV/TRBJ rearrangement plots, CDR3 size and DJ length profiles, and Simpson's diversity index were used to evaluate the repertoires. The most abundant DNA sequence in the deep sequencing data was defined as the immunodominant clone. CDR3 amino acid sequences were checked for sharing between subjects and were compared against published repertoires and the VDJdb database. TCRdb cleaned the public reads at Q25 with fastp, built clones with MiXCR and kept in-frame beta chains. CDR3 protein duplicates are merged, each entry listing the most common genes and DNA. Clone size and V and J calls follow TCRdb, not the original study. This sample gives 450,000 to 600,000 distinct CDR3 sequences in total; around 33% of them show up just once. The ten largest clones take up 0.82% of the sample.

With respect to this clonotype: There is no known antigen for this receptor. The CDR3 carries no conserved terminal phenylalanine or tryptophan, so it likely arises from a read error.

General findings and caveats noted by the study authors: Between patients and healthy controls, no significant difference in CD8+ Simpson's diversity was found (P=0.060). Although roughly 30 CD8+ CDR3 sequences were shared by patients and controls, these sequences appeared highly expressed in patients and within the immunodominant clones of patients.

Patients chosen for sequencing had shown expansion of CD8+CD57+ cells by flow cytometry. Every patient had severe acquired aplastic anemia, diagnosed using the International Study of Aplastic Anemia and Agranulocytosis and Camitta criteria. At the time blood was sampled, none of the patients had received any therapy. In this study, sorted CD4+ and CD8+ T cells from the blood of healthy subjects and of severe aplastic anemia patients had their TCR repertoires deep-sequenced. Patients were enrolled in the USA under clinicaltrials.gov protocols 00001620, 01623167, 00001397, 00071045, 00081523 and 00961064. Ficoll-Paque density gradient centrifugation was used to isolate peripheral blood mononuclear cells. Before DNA was extracted, CD4+ and CD8+ T cells were sorted using either FACS or magnetic beads. V lost 6 bases and J lost 4 bases, and the count of bases not matched to a germline gene is 6. The CDR3 sequence runs 14 residues, both termini included. Only the CDR3 portion is preserved as DNA: 42 bases, with reading frame beginning at the first base. Looking up the germline V gene yields CDR1 SNHLY and CDR2 FYNNEI.

The clonotype was recovered from a human donor with aplastic anemia. The sequence links TRBV2 to TRBJ1-5; 7 bases in the junction line up with TRBD1. Sequencing was performed on sorted CD4+, CD8+, or CD8+CD57+ T cells (not recorded which) from PBMCs. Read as DNA, the sequence is TGTGCCAGCAGCCCGCCGGGACAGAATCAGCCCCAGCATTGT. The resulting protein is CASSPPGQNQPQHC.